One and the same sample provided the 3 T cell receptor beta chains below, sequenced in a study of T cell clonotyping in hematopoietic cell transplantation. TCRdb keeps only in-frame clones here, not all; method: immunoSEQ multiplex PCR. Of 4,500 to 5,000 clones listed, less than 95% are singletons. The sample taken for sequencing was peripheral blood mononuclear cells. Source of these receptors: a man in his forties in good health. Some clones in this sample may be carry-over from other donors' samples.

The V call is TRBV29-1, the J call TRBJ2-3; maybe TRBD2 (7 bases). Germline CDR1 and CDR2: SQVTM and ANQGSEA. The CDR3 extends over 14 amino acids. The ends were cut back, 8 bases at V and 11 bases at J, with 26 bases in the middle. CDR3 residues: CSSRQALGREKQYF. The DNA of the CDR3 is TGCAGCTCTAGACAGGCCCTGGGGCGGGAGAAGCAGTATTTT.

This rearrangement joins TRBV5-5 to TRBJ1-1, with TRBD1 matching 7 bases. CDR1 SGHKS and CDR2 YYEKEE come from the germline V gene (reference sequence). V shed 5 bases, J shed 0 bases, and the junction held 7 bases outside the gene matches. This CDR3 contains 15 residues. The DNA of the CDR3 is TGTGCCAGCAGGCTACAGGGGTCTATGAACACTGAAGCTTTCTTT. Residues: CASRLQGSMNTEAFF.

CDR3: CASSHLGRGGTGSNEQFF. The CDR3 DNA reads TGTGCCAGCAGCCACCTTGGCAGAGGAGGGACAGGGTCCAATGAGCAGTTCTTC. The chain combines TRBV28 with TRBJ2-1, with 9 bases fitting TRBD1. CDR1 is MDHEN, CDR2 SYDVKM, per germline. The CDR3 is made up of 18 amino acids. After removal of 6 bases from V and 6 bases from J, the junction contained 18 bases not matched to a gene.